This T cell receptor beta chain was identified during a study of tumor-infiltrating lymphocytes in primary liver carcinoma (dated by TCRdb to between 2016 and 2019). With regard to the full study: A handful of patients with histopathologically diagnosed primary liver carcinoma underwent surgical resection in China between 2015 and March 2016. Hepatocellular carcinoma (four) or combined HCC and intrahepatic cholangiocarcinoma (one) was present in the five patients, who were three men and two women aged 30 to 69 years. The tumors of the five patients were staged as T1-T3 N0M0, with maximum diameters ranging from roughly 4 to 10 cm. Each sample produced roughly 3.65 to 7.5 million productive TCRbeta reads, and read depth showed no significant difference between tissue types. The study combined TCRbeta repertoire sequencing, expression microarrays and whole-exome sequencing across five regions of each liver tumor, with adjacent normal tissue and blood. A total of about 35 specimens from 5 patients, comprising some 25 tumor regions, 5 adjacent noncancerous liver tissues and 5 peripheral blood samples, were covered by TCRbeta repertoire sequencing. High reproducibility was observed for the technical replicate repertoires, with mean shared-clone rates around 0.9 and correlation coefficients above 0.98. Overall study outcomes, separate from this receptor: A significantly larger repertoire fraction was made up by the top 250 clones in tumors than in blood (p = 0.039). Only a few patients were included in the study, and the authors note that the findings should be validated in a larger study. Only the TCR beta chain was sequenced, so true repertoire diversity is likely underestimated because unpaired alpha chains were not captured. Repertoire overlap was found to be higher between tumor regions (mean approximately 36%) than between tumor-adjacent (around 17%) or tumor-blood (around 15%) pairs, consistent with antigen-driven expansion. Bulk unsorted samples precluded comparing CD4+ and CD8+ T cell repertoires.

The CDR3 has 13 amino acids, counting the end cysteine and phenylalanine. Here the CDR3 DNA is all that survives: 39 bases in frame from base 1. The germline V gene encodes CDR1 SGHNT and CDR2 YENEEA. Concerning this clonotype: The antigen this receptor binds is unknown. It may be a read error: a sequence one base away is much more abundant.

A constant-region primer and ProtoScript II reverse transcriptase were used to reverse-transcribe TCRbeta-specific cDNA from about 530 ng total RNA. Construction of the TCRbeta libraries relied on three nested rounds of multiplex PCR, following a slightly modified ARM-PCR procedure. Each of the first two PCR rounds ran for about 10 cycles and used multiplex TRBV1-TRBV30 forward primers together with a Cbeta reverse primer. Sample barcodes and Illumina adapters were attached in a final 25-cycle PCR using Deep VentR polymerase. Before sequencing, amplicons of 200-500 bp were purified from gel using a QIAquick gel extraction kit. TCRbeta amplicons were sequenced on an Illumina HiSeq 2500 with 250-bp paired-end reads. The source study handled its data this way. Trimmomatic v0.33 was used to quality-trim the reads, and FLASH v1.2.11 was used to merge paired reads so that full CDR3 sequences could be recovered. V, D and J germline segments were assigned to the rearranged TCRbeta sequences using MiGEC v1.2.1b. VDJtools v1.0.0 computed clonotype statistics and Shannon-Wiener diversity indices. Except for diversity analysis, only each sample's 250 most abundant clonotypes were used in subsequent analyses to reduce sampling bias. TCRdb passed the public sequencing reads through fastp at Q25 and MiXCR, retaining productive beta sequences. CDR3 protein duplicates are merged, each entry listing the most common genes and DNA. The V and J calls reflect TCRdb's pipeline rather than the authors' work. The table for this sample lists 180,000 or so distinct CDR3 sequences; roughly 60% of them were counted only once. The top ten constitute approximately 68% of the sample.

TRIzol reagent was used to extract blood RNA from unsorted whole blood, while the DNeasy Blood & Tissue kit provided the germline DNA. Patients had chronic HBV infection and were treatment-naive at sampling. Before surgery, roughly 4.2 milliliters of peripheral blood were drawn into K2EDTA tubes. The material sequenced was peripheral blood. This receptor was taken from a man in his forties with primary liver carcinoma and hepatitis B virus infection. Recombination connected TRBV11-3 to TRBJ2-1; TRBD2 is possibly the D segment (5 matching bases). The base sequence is TGTGGCAGCAGCTTAGACGGGGAGTGGGAGCAGTTCTTC. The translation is CGSSLDGEWEQFF.